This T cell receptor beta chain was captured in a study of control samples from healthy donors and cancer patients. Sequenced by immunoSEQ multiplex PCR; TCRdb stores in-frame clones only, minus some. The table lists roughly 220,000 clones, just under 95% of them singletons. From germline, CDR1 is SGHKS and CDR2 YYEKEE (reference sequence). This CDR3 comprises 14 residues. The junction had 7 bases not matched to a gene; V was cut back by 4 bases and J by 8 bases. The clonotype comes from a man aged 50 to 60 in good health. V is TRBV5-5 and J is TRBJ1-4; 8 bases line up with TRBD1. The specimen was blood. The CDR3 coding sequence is TGTGCCAGCAGCCGTGACAGGGGATACGAAAAACTGTTTTTT. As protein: CASSRDRGYEKLFF. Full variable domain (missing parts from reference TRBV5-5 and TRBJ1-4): DAGVTQSPTHLIKTRGQQVTLRCSPISGHKSVSWYQQVLGQGPQFIFQYYEKEERGRGNFPDRFSARQFPNYSSELNVNALLLGDSALYLCASSRDRGYEKLFFGSGTQLSVL.